The rows below give T cell receptor beta chains drawn from one sample of a study of lymphopenia after photon versus proton radiotherapy. TCRdb's copy holds only in-frame clones and misses some; the assay was immunoSEQ multiplex PCR. The sample lists about 22,000 clones; around 89% were seen once. Sample: peripheral blood, taken from a patient treated with proton-based radiotherapy. The origin of the receptors is an older man with esophageal cancer. The CDR3 runs from the conserved cysteine through the conserved F or W. Fields, in order: V gene, J gene, clone size, CDR3 length, D gene, CDR3 DNA, CDR3 protein. The D gene is left open where the match is weak. Not all rows give a size; the values are once, few, many and, for expanded clones, a class.

TRBV21-1	TRBJ1-5	.	16	.	TGTGCCAGCAGCAAAGTTGAAGGGGCCGGGTCTCAGCCCCAGCATTTT	CASSKVEGAGSQPQHF
TRBV6-6	TRBJ2-7	.	13	TRBD1	TGTGCCAGCAGGCGACAGGGACACTACGAGCAGTACTTC	CASRRQGHYEQYF
TRBV5-8	TRBJ2-4	.	16	TRBD1	TGTGCCAGCAGCCCGGGGACAGGGGAGGCCAAAAACATTCAGTACTTC	CASSPGTGEAKNIQYF
TRBV19	TRBJ1-5	few	14	TRBD1	TGTGCCAGTAGTATGGACAGGGTGGATCAGCCCCAGCATTTT	CASSMDRVDQPQHF
TRBV29-1	TRBJ2-5	.	13	.	TGCAGCGTTGGAGCGGGTGGGTGGGAGACCCAGTACTTC	CSVGAGGWETQYF
TRBV21-1	TRBJ1-3	.	18	.	TGTGCCCTTGCCGCGGGGGGGCGATGGTCTTATTGTGGAAACACCATATATTTT	CALAAGGRWSYCGNTIYF
TRBV7-2	TRBJ2-7	.	12	.	TGTGCCAGCAGCCCGACTCAGGTCTCACAGTACTTC	CASSPTQVSQYF
TRBV5-1	TRBJ2-6	.	15	.	TGCGCCAGCTTGGACACGGCCTCTGGGGCCAACGTCCTGACTTTC	CASLDTASGANVLTF
TRBV5-4	TRBJ1-3	.	17	TRBD1	TGTGCCAGCAGCCCATTTGGACAGGGCGTCTCTGGAAACACCATATATTTT	CASSPFGQGVSGNTIYF
TRBV27	TRBJ1-5	.	14	.	TGTGCCAGCAGTTTAAGGGGGGCGTATCAGCCCCAGCATTTT	CASSLRGAYQPQHF
TRBV7-9	TRBJ1-2	.	12	.	TGTGCCAGCAGCGAAGGGGGAATTGGCTACACCTTC	CASSEGGIGYTF
TRBV5-1	TRBJ2-6	.	15	.	TGCGCCAGCAGCATGGACGGCTCTGGGGCCAACGTCCTGACTTTC	CASSMDGSGANVLTF
TRBV9	TRBJ1-3	.	15	.	TGTGCCAGCAGCTCCCCCGGGGCTGTTGAAAACACCATATATTTT	CASSSPGAVENTIYF
TRBV6-5	TRBJ1-1	.	14	.	TGTGCCAGCAGTTACTCGTTGGGGAACACTGAAGCTTTCTTT	CASSYSLGNTEAFF
TRBV2	TRBJ1-2	.	15	TRBD1	TGTGCCAGCGCAGTAGAGAGCCAGGGGGCAGGTGGCTACACCTTC	CASAVESQGAGGYTF
TRBV4-1	TRBJ1-4	.	15	.	TGCGCCAGCAGCCAAGACGGGGGGGGAAGTGAAAAACTGTTTTTT	CASSQDGGGSEKLFF
TRBV18	TRBJ2-7	.	15	TRBD1	TGTGCCAGCTCACCACCGGCAGGGGGTAGGTACGAGCAGTACTTC	CASSPPAGGRYEQYF
TRBV6-1	TRBJ2-3	.	14	.	TGTGCCAGCTCCCGAGGGGTTAGCACAGATACGCAGTATTTT	CASSRGVSTDTQYF
TRBV9	TRBJ2-1	.	11	.	TGTGCCAGCAGCGCCTTTAATGAGCAGTTCTTC	CASSAFNEQFF
TRBV7-9	TRBJ2-7	.	12	.	TGTGCCAGCAGCCCACTAACGGATGAGCAGTACTTC	CASSPLTDEQYF
TRBV9	TRBJ2-7	.	16	TRBD2	TGTGCCAGCAGCGTAGCCCCTAGCGGGAGAGGGTACGAGCAGTACTTC	CASSVAPSGRGYEQYF
TRBV5-5	TRBJ1-2	few	17	TRBD1	TGTGCCAGCAGTCGCCGGACAGGGGGCAATCGATACTATGGCTACACCTTC	CASSRRTGGNRYYGYTF
TRBV7-9	TRBJ2-5	.	16	.	TGTGCCAGCAGCTTCTCAGGGGTGTTTTTTTCGGAGACCCAGTACTTC	CASSFSGVFFSETQYF
TRBV27	TRBJ2-1	.	15	.	TGTGCCAGCAGTTTATTCCGGCAGGGTGGGAATGAGCAGTTCTTC	CASSLFRQGGNEQFF
TRBV6-1	TRBJ1-2	.	14	.	TGTGCCAGCAGTGCAACGCGGGACATTTACGGCTACACCTTC	CASSATRDIYGYTF
TRBV18	TRBJ2-3	.	15	TRBD2	TGTGCCAGCTCACCTGGACTAGCGGGGCCCAGGCTGCAGTATTTT	CASSPGLAGPRLQYF
TRBV27	TRBJ2-1	.	12	.	TGTGCCAGCAGTTTTGTCGGTGGGGAGCAGTTCTTC	CASSFVGGEQFF
TRBV27	TRBJ1-5	.	16	TRBD1	TGTGCCAGCAGTTTATCGGGACAGGGGTGGGATCAGCCCCAGCATTTT	CASSLSGQGWDQPQHF
TRBV5-4	TRBJ1-2	.	14	TRBD1	TGTGCCAGCAGCTTGCTAGGGACAGGGTATGGCTACACCTTC	CASSLLGTGYGYTF
TRBV7-8	TRBJ2-3	.	15	.	TGTGCCAGCAGCTTAGCGGGTCCGGGGACAGATACGCAGTATTTT	CASSLAGPGTDTQYF
TRBV28	TRBJ2-5	.	15	TRBD2	TGTGCCAGCAGTTTATTGACTAGCGGGAGGGAGACCCAGTACTTC	CASSLLTSGRETQYF
TRBV5-4	TRBJ2-1	.	14	TRBD1	TGTGCCAGCAGCTTGACAGGGGGCTTCAATGAGCAGTTCTTC	CASSLTGGFNEQFF
TRBV5-8	TRBJ2-5	.	15	TRBD1	TGTGCCAGCAGCGCCGGGACAGGGGTTAGGGAGACCCAGTACTTC	CASSAGTGVRETQYF
TRBV15	TRBJ2-3	.	13	TRBD1	TGTGCCACACAGGGGGTGGGCACAGATACGCAGTATTTT	CATQGVGTDTQYF
TRBV23-1	TRBJ2-7	.	14	.	TGCGCCAGCAGTCAATCGTGCCCCACCTACGAGCAGTACTTC	CASSQSCPTYEQYF
TRBV27	TRBJ1-5	once	17	.	TGTGCCAGCAGTCCACGGGGTAAAACACAGGGTACAACGCCCCAGCATTTT	CASSPRGKTQGTTPQHF
TRBV11-2	TRBJ1-1	.	15	.	TGTGCCAGCAGCTTTAGGTCGATTACGAACACTGAAGCTTTCTTT	CASSFRSITNTEAFF
TRBV10-3	TRBJ2-5	.	14	.	TGTGCCATCAGTGTCGATGGTAGGCAAGAGACCCAGTACTTC	CAISVDGRQETQYF
TRBV12-5	TRBJ2-1	.	15	.	TGTGCTAGTGGTTTGGCGAACAGGGTACCCAATGAGCAGTTCTTC	CASGLANRVPNEQFF